This T cell receptor beta chain was captured in a study of T cell repertoires in aging, cancer and after chemotherapy. Study-wide background: Paired samples before and after chemotherapy came from glioblastoma patients receiving temozolomide-based therapy. Roughly 8.8 million TCR reads made up the full dataset.

The CDR3 runs 13 residues. Germline lookup yields CDR1 MNHEY and CDR2 SVGEGT. V was shortened by 7 bases and J by 1 base, with 9 bases between the two germline ends. This clonotype was seen a handful of times. Its antigen is still unknown. Peripheral blood genomic DNA, not sorted cells or RNA, was the template. Study findings and constraints: Median generation probability rose over the chemotherapy interval in each cancer cohort, suggesting rebound thymic output. In healthy donors, age-related TCR diversity loss mainly reflected lost richness.

Rearranged V-D-J TRB sequences were amplified with a mixed TRB-A/B primer pool. Via MiXCR, TCRdb re-called the multiplex PCR reads, giving one row per CDR3 protein. The sample consists of about 1,500 distinct CDR3 sequences, approximately 31% of them appearing once. The sequenced material came from blood. This TCR derives from a human donor with a solid tumor. The chain couples TRBV6-2 or TRBV6-3 to TRBJ2-3; D gene uncertain. The CDR3 protein is CASKSVRTDTQYF. The DNA of the CDR3 is TGTGCCAGCAAAAGCGTGCGCACAGATACGCAGTATTTT.